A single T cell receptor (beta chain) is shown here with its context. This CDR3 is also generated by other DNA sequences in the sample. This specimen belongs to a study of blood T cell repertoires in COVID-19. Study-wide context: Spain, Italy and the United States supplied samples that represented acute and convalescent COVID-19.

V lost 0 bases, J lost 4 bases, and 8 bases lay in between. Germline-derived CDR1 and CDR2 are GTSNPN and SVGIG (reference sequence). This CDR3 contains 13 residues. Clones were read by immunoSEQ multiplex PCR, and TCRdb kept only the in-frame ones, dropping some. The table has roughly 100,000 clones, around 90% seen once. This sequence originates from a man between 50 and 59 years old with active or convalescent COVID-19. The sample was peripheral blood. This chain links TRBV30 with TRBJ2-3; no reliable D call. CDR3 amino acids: CAWSVNGADTQYF. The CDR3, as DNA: TGTGCCTGGAGTGTAAATGGAGCAGATACGCAGTATTTT.